What follows describes a single T cell receptor beta chain. The sample is drawn from a study of cytomegalovirus exposure and HLA in healthy donors. It was with 60 Vbeta and 13 Jbeta primers that the PCR ran. The method was immunoSEQ multiplex PCR; TCRdb's version includes in-frame clones alone and lacks a portion of them. The table shows some 160,000 clones, with less than 9.5% occurring only once. Germline CDR1 and CDR2: MGHRA and YSYEKL. The germline V and J ends were trimmed by 1 base and 4 bases, with 19 bases remaining between them. The CDR3 is 18 amino acids. Sequencing was done on a sample of PBMCs. The source is a male donor in good health and CMV-seronegative. The chain links TRBV4-1 to TRBJ1-4, with D possibly TRBD1 on 6 matching bases. The DNA for the CDR3 is TGCGCCAGCAGCCAAGGTGTGGGATTCGAGGGGGATAATGAAAAACTGTTTTTT. This encodes CASSQGVGFEGDNEKLFF.